This T cell receptor (beta chain) appears in the sequencing data of a study of naive and memory T cell subsets. General observations from the study: No ground truth validated the naive and memory repertoire findings. A few larger clonotypes appeared in naive repertoires, especially CD8, possibly memory cells re-expressing CD45RA.

This clonotype occurred many times. The antigen is unknown. CDR1 is SQVTM and CDR2 is ANQGSEA in the germline V gene. The CDR3 totals 14 residues. Unmatched junction bases numbered 10, after V lost 4 bases and J lost 6 bases. Both TRBC1 and TRBC2 were covered by a beta constant-region primer of two equimolar oligonucleotides. Four rounds of PCR amplified the ligated cDNA using nested alpha and beta constant-region primers plus SP2. An oligonucleotide with the SP2 primer and a 12-nucleotide UMI was ligated to the cDNA 3' end. TCRdb called the UMI-ligation and nested PCR reads again in MiXCR, with one record for every CDR3 protein. The table lists tens of thousands of distinct CDR3 sequences, approximately 10% of them singletons, with approximately 0.14% in the top ten.

This sequence was found in a human donor in good health. The sequenced sample was naive CD4+ T cells from blood. The rearrangement uses TRBV29-1 and TRBJ2-3; 7 bases fit TRBD1. The CDR3 protein is CSVVKSGGSDTQYF. CDR3 coding DNA: TGCAGCGTTGTCAAGTCAGGGGGTTCGGATACGCAGTATTTT.